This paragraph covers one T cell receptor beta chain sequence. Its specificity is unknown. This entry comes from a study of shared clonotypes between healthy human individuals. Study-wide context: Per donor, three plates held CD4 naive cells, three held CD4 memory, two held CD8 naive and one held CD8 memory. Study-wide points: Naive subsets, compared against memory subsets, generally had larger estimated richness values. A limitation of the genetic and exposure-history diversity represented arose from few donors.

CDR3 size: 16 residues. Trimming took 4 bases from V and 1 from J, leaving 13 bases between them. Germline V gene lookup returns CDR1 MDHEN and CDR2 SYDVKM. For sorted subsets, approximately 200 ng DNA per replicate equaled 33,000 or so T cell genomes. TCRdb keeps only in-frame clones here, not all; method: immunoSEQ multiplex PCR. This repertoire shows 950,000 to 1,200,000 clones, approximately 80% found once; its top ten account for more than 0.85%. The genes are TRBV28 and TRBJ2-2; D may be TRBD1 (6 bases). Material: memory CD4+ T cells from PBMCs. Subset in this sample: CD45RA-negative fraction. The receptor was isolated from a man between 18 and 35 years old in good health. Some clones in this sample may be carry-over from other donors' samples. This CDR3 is CASSSSGHKNTGELFF. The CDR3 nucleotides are TGTGCCAGCAGTTCCTCGGGACATAAGAACACCGGGGAGCTGTTTTTT.